This TCR beta chain was profiled in a study of graft-versus-host responses after intestinal transplantation. In the study overall: In this cohort, recipients had multivisceral, liver-intestinal, or isolated intestinal transplants. Anti-thymocyte globulin served as induction for all recipients, who then took tacrolimus and steroids for approximately three years.

TCRdb's table, derived via immunoSEQ multiplex PCR, lists solely in-frame clones and lacks some. The table shows more than 25,000 clones, with 85% to 95% occurring only once. As for this clone: No antigen is known for it.

Study results and limitations: Recipient marrow harbored GvH clones, some of which surfaced first in ileum or blood. High graft-versus-host to host-versus-graft clonal ratios were found in allografts of patients who had graft-donor T cell macrochimerism.

This CDR3 contains 14 residues. V dropped 7 bases and J dropped 2; count of bases not matched to a gene: 7. Germline loops: CDR1 SNHLY, CDR2 FYNNEI. The sequence was collected from a human patient who received an intestinal transplant, so some T cells may come from the graft donor. The genes are TRBV2 and TRBJ1-1; 7 bases match TRBD1. Sequencing used PBMCs, obtained 18 days after transplant. Written as DNA, the CDR3 is TGTGCCAGCATTTCCGGGACAGTTAACACTGAAGCTTTCTTT. Translation gives CASISGTVNTEAFF.